Given below is one T cell receptor (beta chain) in context. The data belong to a study of blood T cell repertoires in COVID-19. Study background: Samples taken during acute and convalescent COVID-19 were collected in the United States, Italy and Spain. From T cells, B-cell-depleted T cells, or PBMCs came the material, which was cDNA or gDNA.

Original data processing: How many nucleated cells were present was estimated from reference gene primer amplification. The table came from immunoSEQ multiplex PCR; TCRdb's copy has only in-frame clones and leaves some out. From that table come the V and J calls and clone size; the DNA was used to work out D and trimming. Of about 170,000 clones in the sample, around 80% were seen once. Germline V gene sequence: CDR1 SGHTA, CDR2 FQGNSA. The CDR3 runs to 16 residues. After removal of 1 base from V and 0 bases from J, the junction contained 5 bases not matched to a gene. The clonotype comes from a woman in her seventies who had recovered from COVID-19. The rearrangement uses TRBV7-2 and TRBJ2-7; 8 positions match TRBD2. The sequenced material came from peripheral blood. This chain's CDR3 is CASSLGASGRSYEQYF. In DNA form, the CDR3 reads TGTGCCAGCAGCTTAGGGGCTAGCGGGCGCTCCTACGAGCAGTACTTC.